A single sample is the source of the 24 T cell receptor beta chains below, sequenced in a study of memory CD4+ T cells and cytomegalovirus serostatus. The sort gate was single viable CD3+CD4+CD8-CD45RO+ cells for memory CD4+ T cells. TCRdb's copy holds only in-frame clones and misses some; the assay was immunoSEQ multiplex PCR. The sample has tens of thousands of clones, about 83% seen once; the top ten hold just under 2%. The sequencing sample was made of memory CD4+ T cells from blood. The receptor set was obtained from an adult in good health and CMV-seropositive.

Here the CDR3 reads CASSERRENSPLHF. DNA of the CDR3: TGTGCCAGCAGTGAAAGGCGGGAGAATTCACCCCTCCACTTT. The V and J genes are TRBV25-1 and TRBJ1-6, with D uncertain. The CDR3 extends over 14 amino acids. Trimming took 2 bases from V and 7 from J, leaving 9 bases between them. CDR1 is MGHDK and CDR2 is SYGVNS in the germline V gene.

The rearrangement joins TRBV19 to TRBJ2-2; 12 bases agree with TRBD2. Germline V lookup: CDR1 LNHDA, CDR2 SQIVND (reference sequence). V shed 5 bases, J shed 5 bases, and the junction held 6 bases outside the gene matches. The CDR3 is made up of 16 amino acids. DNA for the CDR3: TGTGCCAGTAGTCCGGGACTAGCGGGCGGGACCGGGGAGCTGTTTTTT. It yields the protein CASSPGLAGGTGELFF.

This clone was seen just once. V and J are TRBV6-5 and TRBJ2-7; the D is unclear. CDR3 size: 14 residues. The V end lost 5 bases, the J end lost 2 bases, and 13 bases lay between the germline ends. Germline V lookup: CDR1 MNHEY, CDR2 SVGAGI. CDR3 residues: CASSPFGSPYEQYF. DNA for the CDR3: TGTGCCAGCAGTCCCTTCGGATCGCCCTACGAGCAGTACTTC.

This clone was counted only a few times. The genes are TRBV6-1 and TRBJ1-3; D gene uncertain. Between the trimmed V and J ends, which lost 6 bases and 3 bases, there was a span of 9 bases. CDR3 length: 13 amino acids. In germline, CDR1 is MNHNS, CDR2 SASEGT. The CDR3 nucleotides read TGTGCCAGCAGGGACTTTTATGGAAACACCATATATTTT. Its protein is CASRDFYGNTIYF.

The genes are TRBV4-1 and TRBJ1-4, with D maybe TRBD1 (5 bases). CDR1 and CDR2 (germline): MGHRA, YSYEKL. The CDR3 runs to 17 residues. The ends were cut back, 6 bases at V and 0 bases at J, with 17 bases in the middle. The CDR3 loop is CASRWRAEGATNEKLFF. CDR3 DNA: TGCGCCAGCAGGTGGAGAGCTGAAGGGGCAACTAATGAAAAACTGTTTTTT.

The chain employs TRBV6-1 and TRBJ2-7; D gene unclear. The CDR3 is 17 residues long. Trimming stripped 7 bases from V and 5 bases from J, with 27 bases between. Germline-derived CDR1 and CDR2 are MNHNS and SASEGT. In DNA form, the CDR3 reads TGTGCCAGCATTGAGAGGAGTATGCGCACGGCCACCCACGAGCAGTACTTC. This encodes CASIERSMRTATHEQYF.

As DNA, the CDR3 is TGTGCCAGCAGCCAAGTTTCCTCCATAGCGGGGCCTTGGGATGAGCAGTTCTTC. Its protein is CASSQVSSIAGPWDEQFF. The chain has TRBV4-2 and TRBJ2-1; TRBD2 matches 8 bases. V was pared by 1 base and J by 8 bases, with 16 bases of the junction left unmatched. From germline, CDR1 is LGHNA and CDR2 YNFKEQ. There are 18 residues in the CDR3.

The CDR3 DNA is TGTGCCAGCAGCTTAGGGCAGATCTACAATGAGCAGTTCTTC. Translating gives CASSLGQIYNEQFF. The V call is TRBV7-9, the J call TRBJ2-1, with D unclear. This CDR3 has 14 residues. Germline V CDR1 and CDR2: SEHNR, FQNEAQ (reference sequence). Trimming took off 1 base at V and 3 bases at J, with 7 bases between the two ends.

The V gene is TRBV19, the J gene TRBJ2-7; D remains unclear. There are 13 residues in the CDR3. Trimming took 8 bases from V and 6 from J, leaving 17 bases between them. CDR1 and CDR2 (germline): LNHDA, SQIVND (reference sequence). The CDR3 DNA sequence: TGTGCCAGTGATATGGAGACTCCCTCCGAGCAGTACTTC. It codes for CASDMETPSEQYF.

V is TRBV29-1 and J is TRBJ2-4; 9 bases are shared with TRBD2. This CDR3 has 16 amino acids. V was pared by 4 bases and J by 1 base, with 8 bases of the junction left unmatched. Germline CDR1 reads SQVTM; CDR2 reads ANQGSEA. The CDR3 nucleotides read TGCAGCGTTGGACCCGAGCGGGGGGTTGCCAAAAACATTCAGTACTTC. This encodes CSVGPERGVAKNIQYF.

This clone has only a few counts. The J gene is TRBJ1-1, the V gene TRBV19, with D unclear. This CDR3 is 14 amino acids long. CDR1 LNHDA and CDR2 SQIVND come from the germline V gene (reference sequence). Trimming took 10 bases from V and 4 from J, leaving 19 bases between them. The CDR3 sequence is CATLGLSPLTEAFF. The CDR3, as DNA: TGTGCCACCCTGGGCCTTTCACCCCTCACTGAAGCTTTCTTT.

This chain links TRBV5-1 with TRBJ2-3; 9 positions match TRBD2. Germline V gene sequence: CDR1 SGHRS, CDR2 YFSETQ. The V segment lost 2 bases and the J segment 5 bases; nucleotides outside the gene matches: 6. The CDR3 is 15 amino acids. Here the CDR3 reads CASSLQSREGDTQYF. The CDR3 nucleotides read TGCGCCAGCAGCTTACAGTCGCGGGAGGGAGATACGCAGTATTTT.

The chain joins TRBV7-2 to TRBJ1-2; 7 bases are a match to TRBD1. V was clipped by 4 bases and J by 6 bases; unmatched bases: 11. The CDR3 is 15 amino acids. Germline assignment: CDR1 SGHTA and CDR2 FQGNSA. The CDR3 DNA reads TGTGCCAGCAGCTCCTACCTGACAGGGAAGGATGGCTACACCTTC. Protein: CASSSYLTGKDGYTF.

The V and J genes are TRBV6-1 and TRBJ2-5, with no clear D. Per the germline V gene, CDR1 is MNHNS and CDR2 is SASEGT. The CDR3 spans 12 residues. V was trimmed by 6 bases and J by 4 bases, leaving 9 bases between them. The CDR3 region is CASSSETETQYF. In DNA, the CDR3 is TGTGCCAGCAGCTCGGAGACAGAGACCCAGTACTTC.

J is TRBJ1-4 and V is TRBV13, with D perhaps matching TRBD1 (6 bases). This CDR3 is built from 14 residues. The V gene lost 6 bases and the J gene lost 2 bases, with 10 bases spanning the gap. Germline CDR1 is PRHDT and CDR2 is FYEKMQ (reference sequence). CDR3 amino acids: CASSYRATNEKLFF. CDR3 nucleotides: TGTGCCAGCAGTTACAGGGCCACTAATGAAAAACTGTTTTTT.

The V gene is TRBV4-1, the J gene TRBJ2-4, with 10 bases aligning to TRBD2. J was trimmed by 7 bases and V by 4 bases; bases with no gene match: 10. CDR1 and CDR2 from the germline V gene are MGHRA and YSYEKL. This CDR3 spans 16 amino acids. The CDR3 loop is CASSPRLAGRGNIQYF. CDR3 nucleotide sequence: TGCGCCAGCAGCCCTCGACTAGCGGGCCGGGGGAACATTCAGTACTTC.

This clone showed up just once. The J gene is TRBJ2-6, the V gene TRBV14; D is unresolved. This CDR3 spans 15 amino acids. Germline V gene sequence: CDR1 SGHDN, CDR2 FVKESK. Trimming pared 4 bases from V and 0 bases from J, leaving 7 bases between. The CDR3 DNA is TGTGCCAGCAGCCCCCTGTTCTCTGGGGCCAACGTCCTGACTTTC. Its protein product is CASSPLFSGANVLTF.

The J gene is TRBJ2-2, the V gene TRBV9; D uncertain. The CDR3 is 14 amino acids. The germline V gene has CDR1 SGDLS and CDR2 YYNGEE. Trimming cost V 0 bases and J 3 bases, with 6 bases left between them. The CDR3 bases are TGTGCCAGCAGCGTAGAACGAGACACCGGGGAGCTGTTTTTT. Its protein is CASSVERDTGELFF. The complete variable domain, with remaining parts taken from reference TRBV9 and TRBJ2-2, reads DSGVTQTPKHLITATGQRVTLRCSPRSGDLSVYWYQQSLDQGLQFLIQYYNGEERAKGNILERFSAQQFPDLHSELNLSSLELGDSALYFCASSVERDTGELFFGEGSRLTVL.

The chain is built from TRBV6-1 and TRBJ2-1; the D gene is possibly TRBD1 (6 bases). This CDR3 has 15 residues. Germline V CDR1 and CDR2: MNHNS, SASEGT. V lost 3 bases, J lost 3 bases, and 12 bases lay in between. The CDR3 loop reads CASSEEQGFYNEQFF. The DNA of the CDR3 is TGTGCCAGCAGTGAGGAACAGGGTTTCTACAATGAGCAGTTCTTC.

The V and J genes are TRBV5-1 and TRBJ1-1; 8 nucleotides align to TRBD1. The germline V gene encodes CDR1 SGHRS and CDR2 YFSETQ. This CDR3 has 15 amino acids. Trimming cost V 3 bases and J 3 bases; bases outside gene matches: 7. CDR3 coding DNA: TGCGCCAGCAGCTGGACAGGGCTCCGGGACACTGAAGCTTTCTTT. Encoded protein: CASSWTGLRDTEAFF.

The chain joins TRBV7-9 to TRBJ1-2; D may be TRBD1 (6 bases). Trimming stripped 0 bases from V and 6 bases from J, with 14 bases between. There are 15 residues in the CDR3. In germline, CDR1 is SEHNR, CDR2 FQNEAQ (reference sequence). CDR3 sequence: CASSLALPGANGYTF. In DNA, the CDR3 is TGTGCCAGCAGCTTAGCCCTCCCGGGGGCGAATGGCTACACCTTC. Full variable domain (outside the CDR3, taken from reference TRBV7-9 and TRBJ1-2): DTGVSQNPRHKITKRGQNVTFRCDPISEHNRLYWYRQTLGQGPEFLTYFQNEAQLEKSRLLSDRFSAERPKGSFSTLEIQRTEQGDSAMYLCASSLALPGANGYTFGSGTRLTVV.

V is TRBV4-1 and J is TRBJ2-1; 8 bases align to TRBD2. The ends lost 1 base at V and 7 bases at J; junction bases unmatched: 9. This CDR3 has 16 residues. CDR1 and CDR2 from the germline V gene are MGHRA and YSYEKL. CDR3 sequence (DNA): TGCGCCAGCAGCCAAGGCGTTGCGGGGGGCCAGAATGAGCAGTTCTTC. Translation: CASSQGVAGGQNEQFF.

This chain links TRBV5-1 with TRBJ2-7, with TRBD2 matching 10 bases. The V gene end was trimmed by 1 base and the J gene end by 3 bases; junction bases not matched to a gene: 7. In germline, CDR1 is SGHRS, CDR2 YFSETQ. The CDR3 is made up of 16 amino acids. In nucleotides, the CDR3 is TGCGCCAGCAGCTTGTTGGCTAGCGGGAGTATCTACGAGCAGTACTTC. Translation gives CASSLLASGSIYEQYF.

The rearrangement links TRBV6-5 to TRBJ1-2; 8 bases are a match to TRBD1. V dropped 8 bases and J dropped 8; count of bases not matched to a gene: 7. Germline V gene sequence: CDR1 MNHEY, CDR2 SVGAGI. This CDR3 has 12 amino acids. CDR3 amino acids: CASGDRPSGYTF. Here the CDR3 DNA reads TGTGCCAGCGGGGACAGGCCGTCCGGCTACACCTTC.